The source of this T cell receptor beta chain is a study of graft-versus-host responses after intestinal transplantation (dated by TCRdb to the early 2020s). Background for the entire study: The transplants that recipients got were multivisceral, liver-intestinal, or isolated intestinal. All recipients received anti-thymocyte globulin induction followed by maintenance tacrolimus and steroids for around 3 years. Bulk TCR-beta CDR3 sequencing was used to track graft-versus-host and host-versus-graft alloreactive T cell clones in the graft, circulation and bone marrow after intestinal transplantation. To identify alloreactive clones, pre-transplant mixed lymphocyte reaction products were sequenced and compared with unstimulated pre-transplant donor and recipient T cells. A cohort of about 25 intestinal transplant recipients, including one retransplant, was enrolled, and a few patients lacking pretransplant specimens were excluded. A peak of at least 4% donor T cells among recipient peripheral blood mononuclear cells was the definition used for donor T cell macrochimerism. Rather than going through the commercial service, samples from three later patients were sequenced in-house on an Illumina MiSeq and processed with MiXCR. Here is what the overall study found, with its caveats: Early after transplant, declines in HvG clones were associated with peak levels of circulating GvH clones. The conclusions were limited by the relatively low number and heterogeneity of the intestinal transplant patients. GvH clones were detected in recipient bone marrow, and some of these GvH clones were observed earlier in ileal mucosa or blood, consistent with an intestinal mucosal origin. Patients with donor T cell macrochimerism had high GvH to HvG T cell clonal ratios in their allografts.

Libraries were prepared through the immunoSEQ multiplex PCR assay. For most patients, high-throughput TCR-beta CDR3 sequencing of genomic DNA was performed by Adaptive Biotechnologies. As for the original processing: TCR sequencing data for roughly 17 patients were retrieved from Adaptive's ImmunoSEQ software; a few other patients were processed with MiXCR and VDJtools. CDR3 nucleotide sequences shared between donor and recipient were removed because the origin of such sequences could not be assigned. To count as alloreactive, a clone needed at least 2-fold expansion over unstimulated cells and a minimum CFSE-low frequency of 0.002% (template counts) or 0.001% (read counts). A clone was considered mappable if detected in the sequenced pre-transplant spleen, lymph node, or MLR CFSE-low populations of the donor or recipient. Cumulative frequency of alloreactive clones was calculated as a percentage of all sequences weighted by copy number. Drawn from immuneACCESS, this table holds only the in-frame rearrangements with V and J called that TCRdb kept. Clones are partly lost; checked studies trace under half to an unresolved V gene and leave the rest unexplained. The DNA gave D and trimming, while V, J and clone size come from that table. This sample has some 27,000 clones in its table, and over 85% of those were observed once. Clones ranked in the top ten supply roughly 0.8% of the sample.

Measured from the cysteine to the phenylalanine, the CDR3 is 15 residues long. Only the CDR3 portion is preserved as DNA: 45 bases, with reading frame beginning at the first base. The germline V gene specifies LGHNA as CDR1 and YSLEER as CDR2. Clipping removes 0 bases from V and 1 base from J, with 2 as the unmatched junction base count. In the first month after transplant, blood samples were collected up to 4 times, and after that at least monthly when available. Worth noting for this clone: It has no known antigen specificity. No much larger clonotype is one base removed from it; base qualities were not supplied.

The receptor was isolated from a human patient who received an intestinal transplant, so some T cells may come from the graft donor. The sequence is built from TRBV4-3 and TRBJ2-7; 8 nucleotides in the junction match TRBD1. Sequencing was performed on PBMCs, taken 30 days after intestinal transplant. This receptor has the CDR3 CASSQDRTGSYEQYF. The nucleotide sequence reads as follows: TGCGCCAGCAGCCAAGATCGGACAGGGTCCTACGAGCAGTACTTC.